This T cell receptor (beta chain) was sequenced for a study of cytomegalovirus exposure and HLA in healthy donors. With respect to this clone: Its antigen remains unknown.

Study conclusions and caveats: Reports indicate that TCR beta sequences accurately predicted the HLA-A and HLA-B alleles of most subjects. Fewer N-insertions (relative to the roughly 670-donor mean) were reportedly seen in an Asian-associated ancestry cluster in a later analysis.

The PCR had 60 Vbeta and 13 Jbeta primers. The data were produced by immunoSEQ multiplex PCR, yet TCRdb's version contains in-frame clones alone and is incomplete. The profile shows 200,000 or so clones, roughly 84% of them singletons. Germline-derived CDR1 and CDR2 are KGHSH and LQKENI. The CDR3 has 12 residues. V shed 6 bases and J shed 7 bases, with 13 bases lying between them. Sequenced sample: PBMCs. V and J are TRBV18 and TRBJ2-7; D is perhaps TRBD2 (5 bases). This clonotype was sampled from a boy aged 10-17 years in good health and CMV-seronegative. In DNA form, the CDR3 reads TGTGCCAGCTCCTTCACCGGGGTAGAGCAGTACTTC. It translates to CASSFTGVEQYF.